The rows below give T cell receptor beta chains drawn from one sample of a study of T cell responses to AZD1222 COVID-19 vaccine. TCRdb's copy holds only in-frame clones and misses some; the assay was immunoSEQ multiplex PCR. In the table there are approximately 120,000 clones, around nine tenths of which are singletons. Here the sequenced sample was peripheral blood, taken on day 0 of AZD1222 vaccination. Receptors originate from an adult in good health. Each CDR3 is given with its conserved first and last residue. The D gene is left open where the match is weak. Some rows have no size entry. The others give once, few or many, or a class for an expanded clone.

D	V	J	length	size	CDR3	DNA
NA	TRBV12-5	TRBJ2-7	15	NA	CASGNKPTVSYEQYF	TGTGCTAGTGGCAACAAGCCGACAGTCTCCTACGAGCAGTACTTC
NA	TRBV4-3	TRBJ2-4	13	NA	CASSQTAKNIQYF	TGCGCCAGCAGCCAAACAGCCAAAAACATTCAGTACTTC
NA	TRBV9	TRBJ2-3	16	NA	CASSPLRAISTDTQYF	TGTGCCAGCAGTCCCCTCCGGGCAATTAGCACAGATACGCAGTATTTT
TRBD2	TRBV28	TRBJ2-7	16	few	CASTSRGGRTSYEQYF	TGTGCCAGCACCTCACGCGGCGGGAGGACATCCTACGAGCAGTACTTC
NA	TRBV3-1/TRBV3-2	TRBJ1-1	13	few	CASSHGGGGEAFF	TGTGCCAGCAGCCATGGGGGTGGGGGGGAAGCTTTCTTT
NA	TRBV9	TRBJ2-1	13	NA	CASSTRLVAEQFF	TGTGCCAGCAGCACTAGACTAGTTGCTGAGCAGTTCTTC
TRBD1	TRBV5-6	TRBJ1-2	13	NA	CASAMDRWGGYTF	TGTGCCAGCGCTATGGACAGGTGGGGTGGCTACACCTTC
TRBD1	TRBV15	TRBJ1-5	15	many	CATSRDNQGAQPQHF	TGTGCCACCAGCAGAGATAACCAGGGGGCCCAGCCCCAGCATTTT
TRBD1	TRBV2	TRBJ2-5	13	NA	CASRTGLGETQYF	TGTGCCAGCAGGACAGGGTTAGGAGAGACCCAGTACTTC
TRBD1	TRBV20-1	TRBJ1-6	17	NA	CSASRAGGFIGNSPLHF	TGCAGTGCAAGTAGGGCAGGGGGTTTTATAGGGAATTCACCCCTCCACTTT
NA	TRBV28	TRBJ1-2	13	NA	CASSILANYGYTF	TGTGCCAGCAGCATATTAGCTAACTATGGCTACACCTTC
NA	TRBV10-2	TRBJ1-3	14	NA	CASSERKWGNTIYF	TGCGCCAGCAGTGAGAGGAAGTGGGGAAACACCATATATTTT
TRBD1	TRBV5-4	TRBJ1-3	17	few	CASSPNRDRGLGNTIYF	TGTGCCAGCAGCCCCAACAGGGACAGGGGGCTCGGAAACACCATATATTTT
NA	TRBV6-6	TRBJ1-2	12	NA	CASTPSEGGYTF	TGTGCCAGCACCCCTTCGGAGGGTGGCTACACCTTC
TRBD1	TRBV2	TRBJ1-5	15	NA	CASTAGTGNIKPQHF	TGTGCCAGCACCGCCGGGACAGGGAACATTAAGCCCCAGCATTTT
NA	TRBV28	TRBJ1-1	14	NA	CASSVGGPNTEAFF	TGTGCCAGCAGCGTTGGGGGACCGAACACTGAAGCTTTCTTT
NA	TRBV7-2	TRBJ2-5	15	once	CASSPRGRDQETQYF	TGTGCCAGCAGCCCCCGGGGTCGGGACCAAGAGACCCAGTACTTC
TRBD1	TRBV5-1	TRBJ1-5	17	NA	CASSLGTGGGRDQPQHF	TGCGCCAGCAGCTTGGGGACAGGGGGCGGAAGGGATCAGCCCCAGCATTTT
NA	TRBV21-1	TRBJ1-2	19	NA	CASSFRAAGQGLFPYGYTF	TGTGCCAGCAGCTTTCGAGCTGCGGGACAGGGGCTATTTCCCTATGGCTACACCTTC
NA	TRBV25-1	TRBJ2-7	15	NA	CASSEEGSFSYEQYF	TGTGCCAGCAGTGAGGAGGGCTCGTTCTCCTACGAGCAGTACTTC
NA	TRBV25-1	TRBJ2-2	15	NA	CASSDPGPTTGELFF	TGTGCCAGCAGTGACCCGGGACCTACGACCGGGGAGCTGTTTTTT
NA	TRBV3-1/TRBV3-2	TRBJ2-7	14	NA	CASSLRASSYEQYF	TGTGCCAGCAGCCTGAGAGCGAGCTCCTACGAGCAGTACTTC
TRBD2	TRBV7-3	TRBJ2-6	16	NA	CASSSSGGTGANVLTF	TGTGCCAGCAGCTCGTCGGGGGGAACTGGGGCCAACGTCCTGACTTTC
NA	TRBV4-2	TRBJ1-2	12	once	CASSQVGYGYTF	TGTGCCAGCAGCCAAGTGGGCTATGGCTACACCTTC
TRBD2	TRBV19	TRBJ2-3	16	NA	CASSIGTSGPTDTQYF	TGTGCCAGTAGTATAGGGACTAGCGGACCCACAGATACGCAGTATTTT
NA	TRBV4-2	TRBJ1-2	14	few	CASSQEGGNYGYTF	TGTGCCAGCAGCCAAGAGGGGGGGAACTATGGCTACACCTTC
NA	TRBV5-6	TRBJ2-7	14	NA	CASSPRLEDYEQYF	TGTGCCAGCAGCCCAAGATTGGAAGACTACGAGCAGTACTTC
NA	TRBV5-4	TRBJ1-4	14	NA	CASSLGATNEKLFF	TGTGCCAGCAGCTTGGGGGCAACTAATGAAAAACTGTTTTTT
NA	TRBV7-2	TRBJ2-7	12	NA	CASSSEWGEQYF	TGTGCCAGCAGTTCGGAGTGGGGTGAGCAGTACTTC
TRBD2	TRBV11-2	TRBJ2-7	18	NA	CASSYQVLAGGGGYEQYF	TGTGCCAGCAGCTATCAGGTGCTAGCGGGAGGGGGAGGCTACGAGCAGTACTTC
TRBD2	TRBV6-4	TRBJ2-1	15	NA	CASRGRSGRLVEQFF	TGTGCCAGCAGGGGCAGGAGCGGGAGATTGGTGGAGCAGTTCTTC
NA	TRBV19	TRBJ1-5	13	NA	CASSPLGYQPQHF	TGTGCCAGTAGTCCCCTAGGGTACCAGCCCCAGCATTTT
NA	TRBV4-3	TRBJ2-7	16	NA	CASSQETAGSSYEQYF	TGCGCCAGCAGCCAAGAGACGGCCGGAAGCTCCTACGAGCAGTACTTC
NA	TRBV5-1	TRBJ2-2	15	NA	CASSLPGLNTGELFF	TGCGCCAGCAGCCTGCCGGGACTTAACACCGGGGAGCTGTTTTTT
NA	TRBV29-1	TRBJ2-7	11	once	CSVLRSYEQYF	TGCAGCGTTTTAAGATCCTACGAGCAGTACTTC
TRBD2	TRBV7-3	TRBJ2-3	16	NA	CASSLTGASGRVTQYF	TGTGCCAGCAGCTTAACGGGGGCTAGCGGGAGGGTTACGCAGTATTTT
NA	TRBV6-5	TRBJ1-4	15	NA	CASSYLQGTNEKLFF	TGTGCCAGCAGTTACTTGCAGGGAACTAATGAAAAACTGTTTTTT
NA	TRBV5-4	TRBJ2-3	15	once	CASRDQRGSTDTQYF	TGTGCCAGCCGGGACCAGAGGGGTAGCACAGATACGCAGTATTTT
NA	TRBV2	TRBJ1-3	13	NA	CASNGVGGNTIYF	TGTGCCAGCAACGGGGTGGGCGGAAACACCATATATTTT
NA	TRBV27	TRBJ1-6	14	NA	CASSLVQNNSPLHF	TGTGCCAGCAGTTTGGTGCAGAATAATTCACCCCTCCACTTT
TRBD1	TRBV7-6	TRBJ1-2	16	NA	CASSPFSGTVNYGYTF	TGTGCCAGCAGTCCCTTCTCCGGGACAGTTAACTATGGCTACACCTTC
TRBD1	TRBV4-3	TRBJ1-5	15	NA	CASSHDRDSNQPQHF	TGCGCCAGCAGCCACGACAGGGATAGCAATCAGCCCCAGCATTTT
NA	TRBV7-2	TRBJ2-5	12	NA	CASSLRAETQYF	TGTGCCAGCAGCTTACGGGCAGAGACCCAGTACTTC
TRBD1	TRBV9	TRBJ1-3	16	NA	CASSVVGTASGNTIYF	TGTGCCAGCAGCGTAGTAGGGACAGCCTCTGGAAACACCATATATTTT
TRBD2	TRBV9	TRBJ2-1	15	NA	CASSKLPGLGNEQFF	TGTGCCAGCAGCAAACTCCCGGGACTAGGGAATGAGCAGTTCTTC
TRBD1	TRBV6-2/TRBV6-3	TRBJ1-2	13	NA	CASRYRGRSGYTF	TGTGCCAGCAGATACAGGGGCCGCAGCGGCTACACCTTC
TRBD1	TRBV7-9	TRBJ1-2	14	NA	CASSLGTGVGGYTF	TGTGCCAGCAGCTTAGGGACAGGGGTCGGTGGCTACACCTTC
TRBD2	TRBV11-2	TRBJ2-7	15	NA	CASSITAGGLYEQYF	TGTGCCAGCAGCATCACAGCGGGAGGACTGTACGAGCAGTACTTC
NA	TRBV6-6	TRBJ1-2	12	NA	CASGTGLIGYTF	TGTGCCAGCGGGACGGGTCTAATTGGCTACACCTTC
TRBD2	TRBV15	TRBJ2-5	15	NA	CATSRPTGRGETQYF	TGTGCCACCAGCAGACCGACGGGGAGGGGAGAGACCCAGTACTTC
NA	TRBV7-2	TRBJ1-5	16	NA	CASSLVSEGSNQPQHF	TGTGCCAGCAGCTTAGTTAGCGAAGGGAGCAATCAGCCCCAGCATTTT
TRBD1	TRBV5-6	TRBJ1-2	16	NA	CASSFGQGDLLYGYTF	TGTGCCAGCAGCTTCGGACAGGGGGACCTTCTCTATGGCTACACCTTC
NA	TRBV12-3/TRBV12-4	TRBJ2-7	12	NA	CASSFGRVEQYF	TGTGCCAGCAGTTTCGGACGTGTCGAGCAGTACTTC
NA	TRBV14	TRBJ1-6	15	NA	CASSQEKGGFSPLHF	TGTGCCAGCAGCCAAGAAAAGGGAGGTTTTTCACCCCTCCACTTT
NA	TRBV5-1	TRBJ2-7	14	NA	CASSLEGQAYEQYF	TGCGCCAGCAGCTTGGAAGGGCAGGCCTACGAGCAGTACTTC